What follows are 32 T cell receptor beta chains derived from one specimen sequenced in a study of cytomegalovirus exposure and HLA in healthy donors. Both 60 Vbeta primers and 13 Jbeta primers went into the PCR. Some clones are missing from TCRdb's copy, which holds only in-frame ones; the method was immunoSEQ multiplex PCR. Here the sample spans 150,000 or so clones, 76% being singletons. The sequencing input was PBMCs. The receptors were sampled from a male donor in good health and CMV-seronegative.

V gene TRBV30 combines with J gene TRBJ2-3, with a tentative D call TRBD2 (7 bases). Trimming stripped 0 bases from V and 1 base from J, with 8 bases between. This CDR3 comprises 14 residues. Germline assignment: CDR1 GTSNPN and CDR2 SVGIG (reference sequence). CDR3 in amino acids: CAWSVGGGTDTQYF. The CDR3 nucleotides are TGTGCCTGGAGTGTAGGGGGGGGCACAGATACGCAGTATTTT.

A few counts support this clone. One junction end does not reproduce the germline sequence, and a read error may be involved. The CDR3 sequence is CASSQQTSGDYNEQFF. The CDR3 region has the DNA TGCGCCAGCAGCCAACAAACTAGCGGGGATTACAATGAGCAGTTCTTC. This rearrangement joins TRBV5-4 to TRBJ2-1, with TRBD2 matching over 10 bases. The CDR3 length is 16 residues. The germline gives CDR1 SGHNT, CDR2 YYREEE (reference sequence).

This clone was observed once. The V gene is TRBV28, the J gene TRBJ2-5, with 11 bases identical to TRBD2. Germline V gene data show CDR1 as MDHEN and CDR2 as SYDVKM. Trimming removed 1 base from V and 5 bases from J; junction bases left unmatched: 6. The CDR3 is made up of 16 amino acids. The CDR3 spells CASSLFLAGGQETQYF. CDR3 in DNA: TGTGCCAGCAGTTTATTCCTAGCGGGGGGCCAGGAGACCCAGTACTTC.

This clone has just a few counts. The chain is built from TRBV7-2 and TRBJ1-5, with 7 bases that match TRBD1. The junction had 7 bases not matched to a gene; V was cut back by 2 bases and J by 0 bases. The CDR3 has 17 amino acids. CDR1 is SGHTA and CDR2 is FQGNSA in the germline V gene. The CDR3 is CASSLRDRVYSNQPQHF. In nucleotides, the CDR3 is TGTGCCAGCAGCTTAAGGGACAGAGTTTATAGCAATCAGCCCCAGCATTTT.

This chain connects TRBV7-2 to TRBJ2-7, with D possibly matching TRBD1 (6 bases). Germline V CDR1 and CDR2: SGHTA, FQGNSA. The ends were cut back, 2 bases at V and 1 base at J, with 9 bases in the middle. The CDR3 has 14 amino acids. DNA of the CDR3: TGTGCCAGCAGCTTAAACAGGGCATCCTACGAGCAGTACTTC. Translating it yields CASSLNRASYEQYF.

This clone was observed a few times. The chain links TRBV27 to TRBJ2-7; TRBD1 aligns across 10 bases. Germline trimming cut 5 bases from V and 2 bases from J; bases unmatched to any gene: 12. Germline CDR1 is MNHEY and CDR2 is SMNVEV (reference sequence). The CDR3 covers 17 residues. The CDR3 nucleotides read TGTGCCAGCAGTATTATAGCCCAGGGGACAGGGGCCTACGAGCAGTACTTC. The encoded protein is CASSIIAQGTGAYEQYF.

This clone has a handful of counts. The chain joins TRBV28 to TRBJ2-5; D possibly corresponds to TRBD1 (5 bases). From germline, CDR1 is MDHEN and CDR2 SYDVKM. There are 14 residues in the CDR3. Trimming pared 1 base from V and 5 bases from J, leaving 11 bases between. DNA of the CDR3: TGTGCCAGCAGTTTATCGGTAGGGGTGGAGACCCAGTACTTC. It is translated as CASSLSVGVETQYF.

The chain recombines TRBV6-4 with TRBJ2-3, with D possibly matching TRBD2 (5 bases). Trimming took 4 bases from V and 2 from J, leaving 10 bases between them. This CDR3 is 14 amino acids long. Germline loops: CDR1 MRHNA, CDR2 SNTAGT. CDR3 sequence reads: CASSARGVTDTQYF. DNA for the CDR3: TGTGCCAGCAGTGCACGGGGAGTCACAGATACGCAGTATTTT.

The chain uses TRBV5-1 and TRBJ2-1, with a tentative D call TRBD2 (6 bases). Germline V CDR1 and CDR2: SGHRS, YFSETQ. V lost 2 bases and J 6 bases, leaving 15 bases between the germline ends. CDR3 length: 15 amino acids. The CDR3 is CASSFSSGRINEQFF. Here the CDR3 DNA reads TGCGCCAGCAGCTTTAGTAGCGGACGCATCAATGAGCAGTTCTTC.

The chain employs TRBV2 and TRBJ1-3; possibly TRBD1 for D (5 bases). The CDR3 extends over 17 amino acids. Trimming removed 7 bases at V and 0 bases at J, with 19 bases between. Germline V gene lookup returns CDR1 SNHLY and CDR2 FYNNEI. CDR3 amino acids: CASIWEAGLFSGNTIYF. The CDR3 bases are TGTGCCAGCATCTGGGAGGCAGGGCTCTTCTCTGGAAACACCATATATTTT.

The chain links TRBV28 to TRBJ2-1; D is possibly TRBD2 (5 bases). The V gene lost 4 bases and the J gene lost 2 bases, with 9 bases spanning the gap. Germline V gene lookup returns CDR1 MDHEN and CDR2 SYDVKM. The CDR3 length is 14 residues. In DNA form, the CDR3 reads TGTGCCAGCAGTTCTCCGGGGACCTACAATGAGCAGTTCTTC. As protein: CASSSPGTYNEQFF.

The rearrangement joins TRBV2 to TRBJ2-1; possibly TRBD1 for D (5 bases). Germline-derived CDR1 and CDR2 are SNHLY and FYNNEI. CDR3 length: 14 residues. Trimming cost V 0 bases and J 10 bases, with 13 bases left between them. The CDR3 loop is CASSEAPGPGEQFF. CDR3 coding DNA: TGTGCCAGCAGTGAAGCACCAGGGCCCGGGGAGCAGTTCTTC. The full variable domain, completed using reference TRBV2 and TRBJ2-1, is EPEVTQTPSHQVTQMGQEVILRCVPISNHLYFYWYRQILGQKVEFLVSFYNNEISEKSEIFDDQFSVERPDGSNFTLKIRSTKLEDSAMYFCASSEAPGPGEQFFGPGTRLTVL.

CDR3 in amino acids: CASSADRGSSSGANVLTF. CDR3 in DNA: TGTGCCAGCAGCGCCGACAGGGGAAGTTCCTCTGGGGCCAACGTCCTGACTTTC. The rearrangement joins TRBV9 to TRBJ2-6; 8 nucleotides align to TRBD1. Germline trimming cut 3 bases from V and 0 bases from J; bases unmatched to any gene: 8. The CDR3 extends over 18 amino acids. Germline V gene lookup returns CDR1 SGDLS and CDR2 YYNGEE.

This clone has a handful of counts. The chain has TRBV27 and TRBJ2-7; possibly TRBD1 for D (6 bases). In germline, CDR1 is MNHEY, CDR2 SMNVEV (reference sequence). The CDR3 spans 13 residues. The V gene lost 2 bases and the J gene lost 12 bases, with 17 bases spanning the gap. The CDR3: CASSLRGHPLRYF. In DNA, the CDR3 is TGTGCCAGCAGTTTAAGGGGACACCCTCTGCGGTACTTC.

The rearrangement links TRBV7-3 to TRBJ1-1; 7 bases are shared with TRBD1. The CDR3 is 15 residues long. From germline, CDR1 is SGHTA and CDR2 FQGTGA. The ends lost 5 bases at V and 7 bases at J; junction bases unmatched: 13. CDR3 loop: CASSPQGGTAFEAFF. In nucleotides, the CDR3 is TGTGCCAGCAGCCCCCAAGGCGGGACAGCATTTGAAGCTTTCTTT.

The chain has TRBV28 and TRBJ1-2; unclear D gene. CDR1 is MDHEN, CDR2 SYDVKM, per germline. There are 15 residues in the CDR3. Trimming took off 3 bases at V and 4 bases at J, with 15 bases between the two ends. CDR3 amino acids: CASSFEGLPFYGYTF. The CDR3 DNA sequence: TGTGCCAGCAGTTTTGAGGGCCTACCTTTCTATGGCTACACCTTC.

The J gene is TRBJ1-5, the V gene TRBV19, with 8 bases fitting TRBD1. Looked up from germline, CDR1 is LNHDA and CDR2 is SQIVND (reference sequence). The CDR3 extends over 13 amino acids. Trimming removed 4 bases from V and 6 bases from J; junction bases left unmatched: 2. CDR3 loop: CASSTQGAQPQHF. CDR3 nucleotide sequence: TGTGCCAGTAGTACTCAGGGGGCTCAGCCCCAGCATTTT.

The chain recombines TRBV5-4 with TRBJ2-3, with TRBD2 matching over 13 bases. From germline, CDR1 is SGHNT and CDR2 YYREEE (reference sequence). The CDR3 is 18 residues long. Trimming cost V 4 bases and J 0 bases; bases outside gene matches: 8. CDR3 in DNA: TGTGCCAGCAGCCGGGAGGGACTAGCGGGGTTAAGCACAGATACGCAGTATTTT. The encoded protein is CASSREGLAGLSTDTQYF.

Concerning this clone: An end of the junction does not agree with germline; a read error may underlie this. The CDR3 sequence: CASTLSGEHPNVLTF. CDR3 DNA sequence: TGTGCCAGTACCCTCTCCGGGGAACACCCCAACGTTCTGACTTTC. This chain uses TRBV19 with TRBJ2-6; TRBD2 might be the D (5 bases). CDR1 and CDR2 from the germline V gene are LNHDA and SQIVND (reference sequence). CDR3 length: 15 residues.

This sequence joins TRBV29-1 and TRBJ1-2; TRBD1 is a possible D gene (5 bases). The CDR3 contains 10 residues. V was clipped by 3 bases and J by 8 bases, with 7 bases between them. CDR1 and CDR2 (germline): SQVTM, ANQGSEA. CDR3 residues: CSVEQGGYTF. The CDR3 region has the DNA TGCAGCGTTGAGCAGGGAGGCTACACCTTC.

This rearrangement joins TRBV27 to TRBJ1-2; D is unresolved. CDR1 and CDR2 from the germline V gene are MNHEY and SMNVEV (reference sequence). This CDR3 contains 16 residues. Trimming left V 1 base short and J 0 bases short, with 12 bases between. The CDR3 nucleotides read TGTGCCAGCAGTTTATTCGGGCGGGCTTCTAACTATGGCTACACCTTC. Its translation: CASSLFGRASNYGYTF.

The chain carries TRBV4-1 and TRBJ2-3; 14 bases fit TRBD2. The CDR3 has 20 amino acids. The V segment lost 3 bases and the J segment 3 bases; nucleotides outside the gene matches: 14. The germline V gene has CDR1 MGHRA and CDR2 YSYEKL. CDR3 nucleotide sequence: TGCGCCAGCAGCCATCTCCCCGGGACTAGCGGGAGCATTTCTACAGATACGCAGTATTTT. Translating it yields CASSHLPGTSGSISTDTQYF.

The chain has TRBV7-3 and TRBJ2-6; D remains unclear. Germline lookup yields CDR1 SGHTA and CDR2 FQGTGA. V dropped 1 base and J dropped 0 bases, with 22 bases sitting between them. CDR3 length: 21 residues. CDR3 bases: TGTGCCAGCAGCTTAATGGCCTTGACAAGTCAAGTAGACTCTGGGGCCAACGTCCTGACTTTC. Residues: CASSLMALTSQVDSGANVLTF.

The rearrangement uses TRBV7-3 and TRBJ1-2, with D possibly matching TRBD1 (5 bases). This CDR3 is built from 13 residues. Trimming stripped 4 bases from V and 8 bases from J, with 14 bases between. Germline V gives CDR1 SGHTA, CDR2 FQGTGA. CDR3 loop: CASSSPSGGGYTF. CDR3 nucleotide sequence: TGTGCCAGCAGCTCCCCCTCGGGGGGGGGCTACACCTTC. The full variable domain, with the rest looked up from reference TRBV7-3 and TRBJ1-2, is GAGVSQTPSNKVTEKGKYVELRCDPISGHTALYWYRQSLGQGPEFLIYFQGTGAADDSGLPNDRFFAVRPEGSVSTLKIQRTERGDSAVYLCASSSPSGGGYTFGSGTRLTVV.

This chain joins TRBV10-3 and TRBJ1-4, with D uncertain. Trimming took off 8 bases at V and 2 bases at J, with 6 bases between the two ends. This CDR3 region has 12 residues. From germline, CDR1 is ENHRY and CDR2 SYGVKD. In nucleotides, the CDR3 is TGTGCCATCCGAGGGACTAATGAAAAACTGTTTTTT. Amino acid sequence: CAIRGTNEKLFF.

This chain uses TRBV2 with TRBJ1-3; 9 bases agree with TRBD1. Germline V gene sequence: CDR1 SNHLY, CDR2 FYNNEI. This CDR3 contains 13 residues. J gave up 7 bases and V 8 bases, and 6 bases lay outside the gene matches. As DNA, the CDR3 is TGTGCCAGCCGGACAGGGGTTGGGAACACCATATATTTT. Protein: CASRTGVGNTIYF.

The rearrangement uses TRBV7-2 and TRBJ2-7, with D perhaps TRBD2 (6 bases). The CDR3 runs to 14 residues. Germline V lookup: CDR1 SGHTA, CDR2 FQGNSA. Trimming pared 2 bases from V and 2 bases from J, leaving 10 bases between. CDR3 sequence reads: CASSLTGVPYEQYF. For the CDR3, the DNA is TGTGCCAGCAGCTTAACGGGAGTCCCCTACGAGCAGTACTTC.

The chain couples TRBV28 to TRBJ1-5; D perhaps matches TRBD1 (6 bases). Germline V gene sequence: CDR1 MDHEN, CDR2 SYDVKM. V was cut by 4 bases and J by 2 bases, with 21 bases left in between. The CDR3 contains 18 residues. This CDR3 is CASSSSGQLYGGNQPQHF. The CDR3 bases are TGTGCCAGCAGTTCCTCCGGACAGCTCTATGGGGGCAATCAGCCCCAGCATTTT.

The chain carries TRBV7-8 and TRBJ2-7; D may be TRBD2 (5 bases). The CDR3 contains 13 residues. Germline lookup yields CDR1 SGHVS and CDR2 FQNEAQ. V was shortened by 5 bases and J by 7 bases, with 15 bases between the two germline ends. The CDR3 DNA reads TGTGCCAGCAGCCGTAACTCGGGGTTAGAGCAGTACTTC. This translates into CASSRNSGLEQYF. Complete variable domain (other parts from reference TRBV7-8 and TRBJ2-7): GAGVSQSPRYKVAKRGQDVALRCDPISGHVSLFWYQQALGQGPEFLTYFQNEAQLDKSGLPSDRFFAERPEGSVSTLKIQRTQQEDSAVYLCASSRNSGLEQYFGPGTRLTVT.

This clone was picked up a small number of times. The chain carries TRBV4-1 and TRBJ1-5, with 7 bases that match TRBD1. The V and J ends lost 0 bases and 5 bases, in that order; junction bases with no gene match: 7. CDR1 and CDR2 from the germline V gene are MGHRA and YSYEKL. This CDR3 region has 16 residues. The CDR3 region is CASSQDPGQDYQPQHF. The DNA of the CDR3 is TGCGCCAGCAGCCAAGATCCCGGACAGGACTATCAGCCCCAGCATTTT.

This sequence joins TRBV5-1 and TRBJ1-1; the match to TRBD1 covers 11 bases. From germline, CDR1 is SGHRS and CDR2 YFSETQ. This CDR3 comprises 15 residues. Unmatched junction bases numbered 7, after V lost 5 bases and J lost 4 bases. CDR3 coding DNA: TGCGCCAGCAGTTTTATCGGGACAGGGGGCACTGAAGCTTTCTTT. This gives the protein CASSFIGTGGTEAFF.

V usage is TRBV5-1 and J usage is TRBJ2-3; TRBD1 aligns across 8 bases. The CDR3 totals 17 residues. V was clipped by 5 bases and J by 1 base; unmatched bases: 12. Germline values: CDR1 SGHRS, CDR2 YFSETQ. CDR3 protein: CASRRTGQPYGTDTQYF. Here the CDR3 DNA reads TGCGCCAGCAGAAGGACAGGGCAACCTTACGGCACAGATACGCAGTATTTT.